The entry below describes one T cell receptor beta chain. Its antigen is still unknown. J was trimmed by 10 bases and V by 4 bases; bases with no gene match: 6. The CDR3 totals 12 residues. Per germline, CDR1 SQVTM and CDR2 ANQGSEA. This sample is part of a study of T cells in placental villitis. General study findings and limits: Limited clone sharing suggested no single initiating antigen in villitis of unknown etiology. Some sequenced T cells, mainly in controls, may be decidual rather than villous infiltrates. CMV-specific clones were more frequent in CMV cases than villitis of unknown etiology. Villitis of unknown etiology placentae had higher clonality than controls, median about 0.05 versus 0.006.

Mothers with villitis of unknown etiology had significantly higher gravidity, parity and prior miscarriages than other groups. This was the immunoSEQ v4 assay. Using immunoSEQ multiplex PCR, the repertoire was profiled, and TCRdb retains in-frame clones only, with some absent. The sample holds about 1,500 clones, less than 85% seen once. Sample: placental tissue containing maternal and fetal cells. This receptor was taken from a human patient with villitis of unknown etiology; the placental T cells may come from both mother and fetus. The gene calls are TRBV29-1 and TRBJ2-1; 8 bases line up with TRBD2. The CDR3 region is CSVALSGAEQFF. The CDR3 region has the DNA TGCAGCGTTGCCCTTAGCGGGGCCGAGCAGTTCTTC.